Here is one TCR beta chain with its context. Its cognate antigen is unknown. One junction end disagrees with the germline gene, perhaps due to a read error. This entry is derived from a study of OX40 agonist ivuxolimab in advanced cancers. Patients were ruled out by autoimmune disease history or systemic immunosuppression. Study findings and constraints: More expanded clones were found, on average, in CD8+ than in CD4+ T cells. Normalized T-cell clonal expansion was also low in some nonresponders.

Clones were sequenced by immunoSEQ multiplex PCR, and TCRdb holds only the in-frame ones, with some missing. The repertoire holds tens of thousands of clones, around 87% seen once, with around 0.99% in the top ten. The starting material was CD4+ or CD8+ T cells sorted from blood, obtained in a trial of the OX40 agonist ivuxolimab. The TCR originated in an adult with an advanced solid tumor such as melanoma, head and neck, liver or kidney cancer.

In DNA form, the CDR3 reads TGTGCCGGCAGCCTACAGACAGGGGCTGGAATTTACGAGCAGTACTTC. This translates into CAGSLQTGAGIYEQYF. The chain has TRBV7-2 and TRBJ2-7, with 8 bases matching TRBD1. This CDR3 is built from 16 residues. CDR1 is SGHTA, CDR2 FQGNSA, per germline.